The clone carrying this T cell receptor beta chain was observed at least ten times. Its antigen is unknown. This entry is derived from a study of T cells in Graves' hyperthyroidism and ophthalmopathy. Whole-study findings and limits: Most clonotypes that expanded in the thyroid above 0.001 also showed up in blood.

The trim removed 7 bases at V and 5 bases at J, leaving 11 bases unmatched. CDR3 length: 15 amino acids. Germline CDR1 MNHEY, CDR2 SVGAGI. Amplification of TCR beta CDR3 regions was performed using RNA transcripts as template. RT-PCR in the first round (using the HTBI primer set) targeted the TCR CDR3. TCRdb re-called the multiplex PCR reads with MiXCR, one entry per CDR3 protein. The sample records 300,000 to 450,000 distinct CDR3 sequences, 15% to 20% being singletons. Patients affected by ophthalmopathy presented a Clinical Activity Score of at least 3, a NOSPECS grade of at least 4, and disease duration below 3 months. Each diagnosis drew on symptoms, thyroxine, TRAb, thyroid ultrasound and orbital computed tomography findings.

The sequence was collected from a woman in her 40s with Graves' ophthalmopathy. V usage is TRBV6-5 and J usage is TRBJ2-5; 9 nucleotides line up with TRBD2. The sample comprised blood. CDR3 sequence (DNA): TGTGCCAGCACGTTTAGAGCGGGAGGAATGGAGACCCAGTACTTC. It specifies CASTFRAGGMETQYF.